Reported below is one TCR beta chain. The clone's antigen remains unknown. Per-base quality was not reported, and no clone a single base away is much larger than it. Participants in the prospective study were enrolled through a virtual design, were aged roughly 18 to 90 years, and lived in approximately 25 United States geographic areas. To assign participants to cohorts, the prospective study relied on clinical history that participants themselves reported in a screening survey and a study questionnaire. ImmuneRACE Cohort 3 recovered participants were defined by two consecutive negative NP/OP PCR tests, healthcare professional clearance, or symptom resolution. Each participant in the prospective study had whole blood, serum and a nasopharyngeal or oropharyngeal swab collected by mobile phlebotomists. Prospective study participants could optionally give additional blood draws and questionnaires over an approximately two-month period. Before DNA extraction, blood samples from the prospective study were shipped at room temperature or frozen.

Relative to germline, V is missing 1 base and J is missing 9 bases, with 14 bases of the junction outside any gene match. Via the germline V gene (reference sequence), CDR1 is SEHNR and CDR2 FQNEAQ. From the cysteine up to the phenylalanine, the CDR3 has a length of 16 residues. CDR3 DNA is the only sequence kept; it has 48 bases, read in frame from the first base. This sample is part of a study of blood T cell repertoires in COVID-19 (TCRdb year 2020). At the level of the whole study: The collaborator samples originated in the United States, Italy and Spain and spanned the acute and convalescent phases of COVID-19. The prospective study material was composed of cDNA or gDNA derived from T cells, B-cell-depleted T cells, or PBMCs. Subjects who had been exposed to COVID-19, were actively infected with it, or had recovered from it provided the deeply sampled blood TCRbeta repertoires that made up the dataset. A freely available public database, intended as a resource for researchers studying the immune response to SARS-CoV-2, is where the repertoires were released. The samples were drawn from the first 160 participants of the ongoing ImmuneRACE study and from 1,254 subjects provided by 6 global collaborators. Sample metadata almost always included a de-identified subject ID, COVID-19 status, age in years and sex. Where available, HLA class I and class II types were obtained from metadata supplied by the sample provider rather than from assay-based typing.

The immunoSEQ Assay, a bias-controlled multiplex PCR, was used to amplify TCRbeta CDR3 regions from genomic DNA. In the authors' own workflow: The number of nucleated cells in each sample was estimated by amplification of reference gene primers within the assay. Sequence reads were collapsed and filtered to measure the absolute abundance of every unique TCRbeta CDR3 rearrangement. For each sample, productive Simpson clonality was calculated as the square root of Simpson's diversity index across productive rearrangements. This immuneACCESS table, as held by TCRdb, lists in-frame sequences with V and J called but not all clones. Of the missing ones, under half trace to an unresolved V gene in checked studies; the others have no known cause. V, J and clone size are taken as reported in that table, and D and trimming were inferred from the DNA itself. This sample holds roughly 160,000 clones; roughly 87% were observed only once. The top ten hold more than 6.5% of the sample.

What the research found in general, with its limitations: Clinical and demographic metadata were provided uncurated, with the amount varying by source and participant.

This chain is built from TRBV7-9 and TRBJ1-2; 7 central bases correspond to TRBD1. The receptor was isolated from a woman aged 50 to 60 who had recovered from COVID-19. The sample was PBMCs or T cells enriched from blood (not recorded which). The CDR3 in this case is CASSLVQGPLEGSYTF. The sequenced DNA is TGTGCCAGCAGCTTAGTACAGGGGCCCTTGGAGGGGAGCTACACCTTC.